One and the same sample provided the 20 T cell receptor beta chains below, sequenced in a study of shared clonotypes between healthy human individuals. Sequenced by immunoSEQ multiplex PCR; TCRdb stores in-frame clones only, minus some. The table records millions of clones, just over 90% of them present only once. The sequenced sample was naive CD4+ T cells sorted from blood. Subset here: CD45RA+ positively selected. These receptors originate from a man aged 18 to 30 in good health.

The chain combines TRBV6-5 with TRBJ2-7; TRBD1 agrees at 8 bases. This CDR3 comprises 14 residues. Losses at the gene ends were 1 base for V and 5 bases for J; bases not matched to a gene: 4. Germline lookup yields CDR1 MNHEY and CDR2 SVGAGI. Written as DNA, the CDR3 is TGTGCCAGCAGTTACTGGGGACAGGTCGACGAGCAGTACTTC. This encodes CASSYWGQVDEQYF.

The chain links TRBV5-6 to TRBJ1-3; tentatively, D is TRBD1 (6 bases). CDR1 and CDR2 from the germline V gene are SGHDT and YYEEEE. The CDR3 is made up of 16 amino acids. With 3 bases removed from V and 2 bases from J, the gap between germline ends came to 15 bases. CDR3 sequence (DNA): TGTGCCAGCAGCTCGACAGGAACCTTCCCTGGAAACACCATATATTTT. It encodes CASSSTGTFPGNTIYF.

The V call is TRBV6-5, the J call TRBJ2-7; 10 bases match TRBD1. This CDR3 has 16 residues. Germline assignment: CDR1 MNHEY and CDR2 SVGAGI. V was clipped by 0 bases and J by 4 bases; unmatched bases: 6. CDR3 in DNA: TGTGCCAGCAGTTACTCTGGCCCGGACAGGGGGTACGAGCAGTACTTC. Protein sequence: CASSYSGPDRGYEQYF.

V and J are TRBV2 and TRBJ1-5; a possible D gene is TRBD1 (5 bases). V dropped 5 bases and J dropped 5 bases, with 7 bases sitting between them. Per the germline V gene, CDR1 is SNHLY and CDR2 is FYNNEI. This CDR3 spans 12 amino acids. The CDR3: CASSQQDQPQHF. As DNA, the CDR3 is TGTGCCAGCAGTCAACAGGATCAGCCCCAGCATTTT.

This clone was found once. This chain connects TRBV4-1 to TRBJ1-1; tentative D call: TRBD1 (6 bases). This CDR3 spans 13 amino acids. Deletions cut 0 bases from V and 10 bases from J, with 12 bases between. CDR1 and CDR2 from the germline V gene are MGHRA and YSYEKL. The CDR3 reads CASSQERGLGAFF. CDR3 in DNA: TGCGCCAGCAGCCAAGAACGGGGGCTGGGAGCTTTCTTT.

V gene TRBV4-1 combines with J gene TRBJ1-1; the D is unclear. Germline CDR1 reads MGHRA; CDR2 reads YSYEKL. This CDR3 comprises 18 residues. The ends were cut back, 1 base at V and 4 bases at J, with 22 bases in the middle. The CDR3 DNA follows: TGCGCCAGCAGCCAAGTTCGAGACACTATATCCCCGGGCACTGAAGCTTTCTTT. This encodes CASSQVRDTISPGTEAFF.

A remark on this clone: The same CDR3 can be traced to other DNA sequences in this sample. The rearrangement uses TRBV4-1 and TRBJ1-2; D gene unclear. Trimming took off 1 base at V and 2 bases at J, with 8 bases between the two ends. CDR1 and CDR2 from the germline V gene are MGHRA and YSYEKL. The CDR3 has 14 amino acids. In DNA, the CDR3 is TGCGCCAGCAGCCAAGTTTCGGGCAACTATGGCTACACCTTC. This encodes CASSQVSGNYGYTF.

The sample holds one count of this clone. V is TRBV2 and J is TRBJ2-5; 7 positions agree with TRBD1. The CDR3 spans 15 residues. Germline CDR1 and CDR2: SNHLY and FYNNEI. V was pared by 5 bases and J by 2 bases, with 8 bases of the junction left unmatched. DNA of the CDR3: TGTGCCAGCAGTCCCGACAGGGCTCAACAAGAGACCCAGTACTTC. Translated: CASSPDRAQQETQYF.

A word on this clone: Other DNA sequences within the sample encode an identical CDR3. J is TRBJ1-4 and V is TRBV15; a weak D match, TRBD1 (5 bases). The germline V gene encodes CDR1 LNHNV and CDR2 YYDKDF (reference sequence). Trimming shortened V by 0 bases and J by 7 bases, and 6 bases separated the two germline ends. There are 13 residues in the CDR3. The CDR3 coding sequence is TGTGCCACCAGCAGAGATAGGGGTGAAAAACTGTTTTTT. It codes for CATSRDRGEKLFF. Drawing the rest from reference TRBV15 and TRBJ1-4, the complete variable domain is DAMVIQNPRYQVTQFGKPVTLSCSQTLNHNVMYWYQQKSSQAPKLLFHYYDKDFNNEADTPDNFQSRRPNTSFCFLDIRSPGLGDTAMYLCATSRDRGEKLFFGSGTQLSVL.

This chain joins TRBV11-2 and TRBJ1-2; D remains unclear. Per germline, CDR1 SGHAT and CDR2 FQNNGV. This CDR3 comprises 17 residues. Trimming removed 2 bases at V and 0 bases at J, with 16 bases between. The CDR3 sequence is CASSLHPGGVPNYGYTF. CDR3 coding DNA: TGTGCCAGCAGCTTACACCCGGGTGGGGTCCCTAACTATGGCTACACCTTC.

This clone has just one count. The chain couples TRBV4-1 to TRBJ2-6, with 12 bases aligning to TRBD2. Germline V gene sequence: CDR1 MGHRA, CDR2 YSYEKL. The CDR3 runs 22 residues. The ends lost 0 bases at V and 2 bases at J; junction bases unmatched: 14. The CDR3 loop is CASSQDPLAGGRVQAGANVLTF. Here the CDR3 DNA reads TGCGCCAGCAGCCAAGACCCTCTAGCGGGAGGGAGGGTGCAGGCTGGGGCCAACGTCCTGACTTTC.

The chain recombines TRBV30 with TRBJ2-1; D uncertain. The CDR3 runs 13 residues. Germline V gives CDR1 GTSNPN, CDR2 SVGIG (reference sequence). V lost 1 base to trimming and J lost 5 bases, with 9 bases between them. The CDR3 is CAWSGGIDNEQFF. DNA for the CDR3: TGTGCCTGGAGTGGTGGGATCGACAATGAGCAGTTCTTC.

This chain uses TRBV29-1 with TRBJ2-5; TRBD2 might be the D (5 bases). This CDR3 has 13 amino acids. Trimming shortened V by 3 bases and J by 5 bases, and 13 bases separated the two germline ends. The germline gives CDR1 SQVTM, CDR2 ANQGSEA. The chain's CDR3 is CSVDASGVETQYF. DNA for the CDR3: TGCAGCGTTGACGCATCCGGGGTTGAGACCCAGTACTTC.

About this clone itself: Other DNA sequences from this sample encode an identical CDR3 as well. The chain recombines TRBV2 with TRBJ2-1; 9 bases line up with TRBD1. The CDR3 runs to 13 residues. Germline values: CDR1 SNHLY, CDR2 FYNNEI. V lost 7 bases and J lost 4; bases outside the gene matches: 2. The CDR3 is CASKQGAYNEQFF. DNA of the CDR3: TGTGCCAGCAAACAGGGGGCATACAATGAGCAGTTCTTC.

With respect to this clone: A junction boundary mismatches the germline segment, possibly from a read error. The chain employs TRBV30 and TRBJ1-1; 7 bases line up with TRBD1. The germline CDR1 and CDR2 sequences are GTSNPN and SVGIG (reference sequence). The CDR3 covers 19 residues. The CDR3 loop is CMGLGGGKGTASLNTEAFF. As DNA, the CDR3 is TGCATGGGTTTGGGCGGAGGGAAGGGGACAGCTTCTTTGAACACTGAAGCTTTCTTT.

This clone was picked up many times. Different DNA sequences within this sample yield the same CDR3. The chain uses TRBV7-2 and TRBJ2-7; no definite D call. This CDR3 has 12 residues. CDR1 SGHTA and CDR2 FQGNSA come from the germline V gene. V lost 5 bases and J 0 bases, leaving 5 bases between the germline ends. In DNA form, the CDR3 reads TGTGCCAGCAGCCCGAGCTCCTACGAGCAGTACTTC. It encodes CASSPSSYEQYF. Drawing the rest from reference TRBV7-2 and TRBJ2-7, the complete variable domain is GAGVSQSPSNKVTEKGKDVELRCDPISGHTALYWYRQSLGQGLEFLIYFQGNSAPDKSGLPSDRFSAERTGGSVSTLTIQRTQQEDSAVYLCASSPSSYEQYFGPGTRLTVT.

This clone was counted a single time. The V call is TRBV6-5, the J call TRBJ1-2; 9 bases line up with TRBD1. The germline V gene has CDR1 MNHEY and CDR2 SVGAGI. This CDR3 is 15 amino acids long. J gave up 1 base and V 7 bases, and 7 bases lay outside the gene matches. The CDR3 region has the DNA TGTGCCAGCACCACCGGGACAGGGTTTAACTATGGCTACACCTTC. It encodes CASTTGTGFNYGYTF.

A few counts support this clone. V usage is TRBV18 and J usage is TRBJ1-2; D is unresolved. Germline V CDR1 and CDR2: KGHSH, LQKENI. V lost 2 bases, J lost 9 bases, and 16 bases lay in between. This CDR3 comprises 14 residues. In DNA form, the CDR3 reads TGTGCCAGCTCACCAGGTGTTGAGGGATGGCGCTACACCTTC. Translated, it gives CASSPGVEGWRYTF.

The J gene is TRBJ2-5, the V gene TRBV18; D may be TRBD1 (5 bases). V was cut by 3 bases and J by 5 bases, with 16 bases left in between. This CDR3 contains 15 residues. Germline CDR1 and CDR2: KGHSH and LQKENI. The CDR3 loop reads CASSPTLIYRETQYF. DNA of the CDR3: TGTGCCAGCTCACCGACCCTGATCTACAGGGAGACCCAGTACTTC.

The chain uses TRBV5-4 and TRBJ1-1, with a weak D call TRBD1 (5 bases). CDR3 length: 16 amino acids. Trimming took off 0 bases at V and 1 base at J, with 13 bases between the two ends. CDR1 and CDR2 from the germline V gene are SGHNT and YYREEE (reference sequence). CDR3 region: CASSLAGLTGNTEAFF. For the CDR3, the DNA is TGTGCCAGCAGCTTGGCGGGACTCACAGGGAACACTGAAGCTTTCTTT. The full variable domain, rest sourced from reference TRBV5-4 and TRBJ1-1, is ETGVTQSPTHLIKTRGQQVTLRCSSQSGHNTVSWYQQALGQGPQFIFQYYREEENGRGNFPPRFSGLQFPNYSSELNVNALELDDSALYLCASSLAGLTGNTEAFFGQGTRLTVV.